A selection of T cell receptor beta chains follows, all from one sample in a study of shared clonotypes between healthy human individuals. Some clones are missing from TCRdb's copy, which holds only in-frame ones; the method was immunoSEQ multiplex PCR. This table holds around 550,000 clones, approximately 95% found once. Sequenced input: naive CD8+ T cells sorted from blood. Receptor source: a woman aged 30 to 39 in good health. Each CDR3 is given with its conserved first and last residue. A D gene is named only where the DNA matches it firmly. Size is stated for part of the rows, as once, few or many counts, or as a class when the clone is expanded.

J	size	V	D	DNA	CDR3
TRBJ2-1	.	TRBV7-8	.	TGTGCCAGCAGCACTGGACGTCTGGGTAACAATGAGCAGTTCTTC	CASSTGRLGNNEQFF
TRBJ2-4	.	TRBV29-1	.	TGCAGCTCCCTGGTAGGGGCCAAAAACATTCAGTACTTC	CSSLVGAKNIQYF
TRBJ1-2	.	TRBV28	.	TGTGCCAGCAGTTCCGAACATTGGGGGTACTATGGCTACACCTTC	CASSSEHWGYYGYTF
TRBJ2-1	.	TRBV6-1	.	TGTGCCAGCAGTGAAGAAGCCAGCTCCTACAATGAGCAGTTCTTC	CASSEEASSYNEQFF
TRBJ2-7	.	TRBV28	TRBD2	TGTGCCAGCAGCCCCGGGACTAGGTTTTACGAGCAGTACTTC	CASSPGTRFYEQYF
TRBJ2-7	.	TRBV5-6	.	TGTGCCAGCATCACCACTGTGGGCCACGAGCAGTACTTC	CASITTVGHEQYF
TRBJ1-4	.	TRBV19	.	TGTGCCAGTCAATTCAGAGGGAATGAAAAACTGTTTTTT	CASQFRGNEKLFF
TRBJ2-7	.	TRBV11-2	.	TGTGCCAGCAGCTTAGATCATCCAGGGAGGTACTCCGAGCAGTACTTC	CASSLDHPGRYSEQYF
TRBJ1-1	.	TRBV7-6	.	TGTGCCAGCAGCTTAGCTGGTGAAGCTTTCTTT	CASSLAGEAFF
TRBJ1-2	.	TRBV11-3	TRBD1	TGTGCCAGCAGCACATCATATACAGGGGGCGCCAATTCTAACTATGGCTACACCTTC	CASSTSYTGGANSNYGYTF
TRBJ1-1	.	TRBV28	.	TGTGCCAGCAGTATCGTATTTTTTGATAACACTGAAGCTTTCTTT	CASSIVFFDNTEAFF
TRBJ2-5	.	TRBV6-1	.	TGTGCCAGCAGTGAAGAAGAGACCCAGTACTTC	CASSEEETQYF
TRBJ2-7	once	TRBV27	TRBD1	TGTGCCACGGGGACAGGGGCCCACGAGCAGTACTTC	CATGTGAHEQYF
TRBJ2-7	.	TRBV10-3	TRBD1	TGTGCCATCAGTGAGGGGACAGGAGATCTCGAGCAGTACTTC	CAISEGTGDLEQYF
TRBJ2-1	once	TRBV27	TRBD1	TGTGCCAGCAGTCCGATACAGGGGGGACCCTACAATGAGCAGTTCTTC	CASSPIQGGPYNEQFF
TRBJ2-1	.	TRBV7-9	.	TGTGCCAGCAGCCCAGGAGAGGGTAACAATGAGCAGTTCTTC	CASSPGEGNNEQFF
TRBJ1-1	.	TRBV2	.	TGTGCCAGCAGCGAAAAGCACCCTGGAACAAATGAAGCTTTCTTT	CASSEKHPGTNEAFF
TRBJ2-6	.	TRBV19	.	TGTGCCAGTAGTATAGATGATTTTGTTTGGCAAACCTCTGGGGCCAACGTCCTGACTTTC	CASSIDDFVWQTSGANVLTF
TRBJ2-1	.	TRBV7-9	.	TGTGCCAGCAGCTCACCATCTCGGACAATTGAGCAGTTCTTC	CASSSPSRTIEQFF
TRBJ1-2	.	TRBV29-1	TRBD1	TGCAGCGTTTTTTCCGGGACAGACATTAGGCACTATGGCTACACCTTC	CSVFSGTDIRHYGYTF
TRBJ1-3	.	TRBV18	.	TGTGCCAGCTCACCACGCACGCCGGCACCCATATATTTT	CASSPRTPAPIYF
TRBJ1-4	.	TRBV5-6	.	TGTGCCAGCAGCTTGGACTCGGAAAAACTGTTTTTT	CASSLDSEKLFF
TRBJ2-2	.	TRBV5-8	.	TGTGCCAGCATCCCCGGGACCTTTAACACCGGGGAGCTGTTTTTT	CASIPGTFNTGELFF
TRBJ2-1	.	TRBV28	TRBD2	TGTGCCAGCAGGGGGGGACTAGGAAGGTCCTACAATGAGCAGTTCTTC	CASRGGLGRSYNEQFF
TRBJ2-1	.	TRBV30	TRBD2	TGTGCCTGGAGTGTATTATGGCTAGCGGGGAACAATGAGCAGTTCTTC	CAWSVLWLAGNNEQFF
TRBJ2-7	.	TRBV6-1	TRBD2	TGTGCCAGCAGTGAACAGGAACTAGCGGGAGAGCAGTACTTC	CASSEQELAGEQYF
TRBJ2-1	.	TRBV19	.	TGTGCCAGTAGTCCACCCCTCGACAGGTACAATGAGCAGTTCTTC	CASSPPLDRYNEQFF
TRBJ1-1	.	TRBV28	.	TGTGCCAGCGGCTGGGGGGGGTTGAACACTGAAGCTTTCTTT	CASGWGGLNTEAFF
TRBJ2-5	.	TRBV5-1	.	TGCGCCAGCAGGGGTCAGCAGAAAGAGACCCAGTACTTC	CASRGQQKETQYF
TRBJ2-3	.	TRBV7-2	TRBD1	TGTGCCAGCAGCTTAGTAGGGGGCCCTGGGGATACGCAGTATTTT	CASSLVGGPGDTQYF
TRBJ2-3	.	TRBV9	.	TGTGCCAGCAGCGTATATGGGCTTTTAGGAGGCACAGATACGCAGTATTTT	CASSVYGLLGGTDTQYF
TRBJ1-1	.	TRBV5-4	.	TGTGCCAGCAGCTCCGGGGGGGTTCGCACTGAAGCTTTCTTT	CASSSGGVRTEAFF
TRBJ2-7	.	TRBV28	.	TGTGCCAGCAGTTTGGTAGGTTCCTACGAGCAGTACTTC	CASSLVGSYEQYF
TRBJ2-7	.	TRBV6-5	.	TGTGCCAGCAGAAGCGACGGTTACTCCTACGAGCAGTACTTC	CASRSDGYSYEQYF
TRBJ2-7	few	TRBV27	.	TGTGCCAGCAGTTCCCACGAGCAGTACTTC	CASSSHEQYF
TRBJ2-7	.	TRBV28	.	TGTGCCAGCAGCTCAGGGGACGAGCAGTACTTC	CASSSGDEQYF
TRBJ1-2	.	TRBV18	.	TGTGCCAGCTCACCTCGAGAGCGGGTCGAGGGCTACACCTTC	CASSPRERVEGYTF
TRBJ1-5	.	TRBV11-1	.	TGTGCCAGCAGCTTTGGAGGGAGCAATCAGCCCCAGCATTTT	CASSFGGSNQPQHF
TRBJ2-7	.	TRBV7-9	.	TGTGCCAGCAAGTCGGGCGGCTCCTACGAGCAGTACTTC	CASKSGGSYEQYF
TRBJ1-5	.	TRBV19	TRBD1	TGTGCCAGTCACTCACAGGGGGCATCCGATCAGCCCCAGCATTTT	CASHSQGASDQPQHF